These 7 T cell receptor beta chains were all obtained from the same sample, sequenced in a study of response to subunit inactivated influenza vaccine. One entry per CDR3 protein results from TCRdb running MiXCR on the RT-PCR reads. The sample holds around 570,000 distinct CDR3 sequences, about 8% seen once. Sequenced here: PBMCs from blood, sampled around 2 years after vaccination. The receptors originated from a man aged 50 to 69 who received an inactivated influenza vaccine.

This clonotype was counted many times. V and J are TRBV24-1 and TRBJ2-3; 10 bases match TRBD2. Losses at the gene ends were 4 bases for V and 5 bases for J; bases not matched to a gene: 5. The length of the CDR3 is 15 residues. Germline loops: CDR1 KGHDR, CDR2 SFDVKD. CDR3: CATSDSSGSGDTQYF. In DNA form, the CDR3 reads TGTGCCACCAGTGACTCTAGCGGGAGTGGAGATACGCAGTATTTT.

The chain couples TRBV10-3 to TRBJ2-5; 8 nucleotides align to TRBD1. The CDR3 runs 13 residues. Trimming took 8 bases from V and 4 from J; bases not matched to a gene: 6. The germline V gene has CDR1 ENHRY and CDR2 SYGVKD. CDR3 loop: CAIGGQAGETQYF. Here the CDR3 DNA reads TGTGCCATCGGGGGACAGGCCGGAGAGACCCAGTACTTC.

V and J are TRBV4-3 and TRBJ2-1; 7 bases align to TRBD2. CDR1 and CDR2 from the germline V gene are LGHNA and YSLEER. The CDR3 totals 16 residues. Trimming took 1 base from V and 3 from J; bases not matched to a gene: 6. The CDR3 is CASSQGLAFNYNEQFF. Written as DNA, the CDR3 is TGCGCCAGCAGCCAAGGACTAGCCTTTAACTACAATGAGCAGTTCTTC.

The rearrangement joins TRBV5-1 to TRBJ1-1; D is unclear. The ends were cut back, 4 bases at V and 1 base at J, with 14 bases in the middle. The CDR3 is made up of 15 amino acids. CDR1 SGHRS and CDR2 YFSETQ come from the germline V gene. The CDR3 loop is CASSLHGRGNTEAFF. The CDR3 bases are TGCGCCAGCAGCCTCCATGGGCGGGGGAACACTGAAGCTTTCTTT.

In its sample, this clonotype was seen a few times. J is TRBJ2-3 and V is TRBV6-1; the match to TRBD2 covers 7 bases. The germline CDR1 and CDR2 sequences are MNHNS and SASEGT. The CDR3 covers 14 residues. With 8 bases clipped from V and 3 bases from J, the junction kept 8 bases outside the gene matches. In nucleotides, the CDR3 is TGTGCCAGCCGGGCGGGAGTGGGGACAGATACGCAGTATTTT. It translates to CASRAGVGTDTQYF.

The chain uses TRBV29-1 and TRBJ1-4; TRBD1 matches 9 bases. The CDR3 has 14 amino acids. The ends lost 4 bases at V and 8 bases at J; junction bases unmatched: 8. Germline V lookup: CDR1 SQVTM, CDR2 ANQGSEA. The CDR3: CSVARGTGQEKLFF. The CDR3 region has the DNA TGCAGCGTTGCTCGCGGGACAGGGCAAGAAAAACTGTTTTTT.

This clonotype has a count of ten or more. This chain uses TRBV28 with TRBJ1-2, with D uncertain. Germline V gives CDR1 MDHEN, CDR2 SYDVKM. This CDR3 contains 13 residues. Trimming took off 4 bases at V and 2 bases at J, with 8 bases between the two ends. The CDR3 nucleotides are TGTGCCAGCAGTTCCGACATGAACTATGGCTACACCTTC. It encodes CASSSDMNYGYTF.